This TCR beta chain was identified in a study of CD8+CD57+ T cells in acquired aplastic anemia. Researchers used genomic DNA as the template to profile TCR beta VDJ and CDR3. TCRdb redid the calling of the reads with MiXCR, one entry per CDR3 protein. The repertoire holds some 200,000 distinct CDR3 sequences, with around 48% as singletons. Previously, flow cytometry had revealed CD8+CD57+ cell expansion in the patients chosen for sequencing. The sample consisted of sorted CD4+, CD8+, or CD8+CD57+ T cells (not recorded which) from PBMCs. The source is a human donor with aplastic anemia.

The CDR3 nucleotides read TGTGCCATCAGTGAGTCGGGGGAACACAATCAGCCCCAGCATTTT. Protein: CAISESGEHNQPQHF. This sequence joins TRBV10-3 and TRBJ1-5; the D gene is possibly TRBD1 (5 bases). Germline loops: CDR1 ENHRY, CDR2 SYGVKD. The CDR3 loop spans 15 amino acids. Trimming pared 0 bases from V and 3 bases from J, leaving 9 bases between.